These 9 T cell receptor beta chains came from one sample sequenced in a study of shared clonotypes between healthy human individuals. Only CD45RO-negative cells positively selected for CCR7 counted as naive CD8 cells, so terminally differentiated effector memory CD45RA+ cells were excluded. Profiling relied on immunoSEQ multiplex PCR, and the TCRdb table lists in-frame clones only, not all of them. The table has millions of clones, just under 95% seen once. Material for sequencing was naive CD8+ T cells sorted from blood. All receptors derive from a man younger than 35 in good health.

The J gene is TRBJ1-4, the V gene TRBV28; D might be TRBD1 (6 bases). The CDR3 has 16 amino acids. CDR1 and CDR2 from the germline V gene are MDHEN and SYDVKM. Between the trimmed V and J ends, which lost 8 bases and 5 bases, there was a span of 21 bases. CDR3: CASSNWEGGRNEKLFF. Here the CDR3 DNA reads TGTGCCAGCTCCAACTGGGAGGGGGGTAGAAATGAAAAACTGTTTTTT.

For this clone: A junction boundary mismatches the germline segment, possibly from a read error. The chain carries TRBV5-1 and TRBJ2-7, with 8 nucleotides matching TRBD1. Germline assignment: CDR1 SGHRS and CDR2 YFSETQ. The length of the CDR3 is 14 residues. This chain's CDR3 is CASSQDRAGWLLDF. CDR3 in DNA: TGCGCCAGCAGCCAGGACAGGGCAGGTTGGCTTTTGGACTTC.

The chain carries TRBV18 and TRBJ2-7, with TRBD1 identical over 8 bases. The CDR3 is 16 residues long. Trimming cost V 0 bases and J 4 bases; bases outside gene matches: 8. The germline CDR1 and CDR2 sequences are KGHSH and LQKENI. The CDR3 bases are TGTGCCAGCTCACCACCGACAGGGGACATTTTTTACGAGCAGTACTTC. Its translation: CASSPPTGDIFYEQYF.

V is TRBV11-2 and J is TRBJ1-1, with TRBD1 identical over 9 bases. The CDR3 totals 13 residues. Germline trimming cut 0 bases from V and 12 bases from J; bases unmatched to any gene: 5. Germline loops: CDR1 SGHAT, CDR2 FQNNGV. Here the CDR3 reads CASSLEQGAKTFF. DNA for the CDR3: TGTGCCAGCAGCTTAGAACAGGGGGCGAAGACTTTCTTT.

This chain links TRBV4-1 with TRBJ2-5; 11 bases are shared with TRBD2. Per the germline V gene, CDR1 is MGHRA and CDR2 is YSYEKL. There are 15 residues in the CDR3. V lost 4 bases and J lost 5; bases outside the gene matches: 6. This chain's CDR3 is CASSPTGTSGETQYF. In DNA form, the CDR3 reads TGCGCCAGCAGCCCCACCGGGACTAGCGGTGAGACCCAGTACTTC.

This clone has just a few counts. This chain connects TRBV11-3 to TRBJ2-2; the match to TRBD2 covers 15 bases. V dropped 5 bases and J dropped 1; count of bases not matched to a gene: 2. This CDR3 contains 17 residues. CDR1 and CDR2 (germline): SGHNT, YENEEA. The CDR3 sequence: CASSPGLAGGNTGELFF. DNA of the CDR3: TGTGCCAGCAGCCCGGGACTAGCGGGGGGGAACACCGGGGAGCTGTTTTTT. The complete variable domain, with remaining parts taken from reference TRBV11-3 and TRBJ2-2, reads EAGVVQSPRYKIIEKKQPVAFWCNPISGHNTLYWYLQNLGQGPELLIRYENEEAVDDSQLPKDRFSAERLKGVDSTLKIQPAELGDSAVYLCASSPGLAGGNTGELFFGEGSRLTVL.

V usage is TRBV19 and J usage is TRBJ2-7; D uncertain. From germline, CDR1 is LNHDA and CDR2 SQIVND (reference sequence). CDR3 length equals 14 residues. Trimming shortened V by 4 bases and J by 0 bases, and 10 bases separated the two germline ends. CDR3 in amino acids: CASSSVPSSYEQYF. The DNA for the CDR3 is TGTGCCAGTAGTAGTGTACCATCCTCCTACGAGCAGTACTTC.

The V call is TRBV7-9, the J call TRBJ1-4; 8 bases line up with TRBD1. V was pared by 11 bases and J by 7 bases, with 6 bases of the junction left unmatched. In germline, CDR1 is SEHNR, CDR2 FQNEAQ (reference sequence). There are 12 residues in the CDR3. CDR3 coding DNA: TGTGCCTCAGGGACAGGCGGTGAAAAACTGTTTTTT. This translates into CASGTGGEKLFF. Supplemented by reference TRBV7-9 and TRBJ1-4, the full variable domain reads DTGVSQNPRHKITKRGQNVTFRCDPISEHNRLYWYRQTLGQGPEFLTYFQNEAQLEKSRLLSDRFSAERPKGSFSTLEIQRTEQGDSAMYLCASGTGGEKLFFGSGTQLSVL.

The J gene is TRBJ2-1, the V gene TRBV6-4; D is undetermined. The CDR3 contains 16 residues. Germline V gives CDR1 MRHNA, CDR2 SNTAGT. V was trimmed by 2 bases and J by 5 bases, leaving 16 bases between them. The CDR3 here is CASSDHQWALDNEQFF. The CDR3, as DNA: TGTGCCAGCAGTGACCATCAGTGGGCCCTAGACAATGAGCAGTTCTTC.